A selection of T cell receptor beta chains follows, all from one sample in a study of vaccination effects on CD4 cells after COVID-19. This table comes from immunoSEQ multiplex PCR, and its TCRdb copy is limited to in-frame clones, with some not included. The repertoire includes fewer than 55,000 clones, under 80% of them detected once, and about 7% sits in the top ten. These TCRs' antigens remain unknown. The sequencing used CD4+ T cells from PBMCs cultured without peptide, collected after COVID-19 vaccination. These receptors all come from a human donor who received a COVID-19 vaccine. Each CDR3 is given with its conserved first and last residue.

v_gene,j_gene,CDR3aa
TRBV3-1/TRBV3-2,TRBJ2-2,CASSRDTNTGELFF
TRBV9,TRBJ1-1,CASSAEQGNTEAFF
TRBV6-1,TRBJ2-7,CASSELADSSYEQYF
TRBV3-1/TRBV3-2,TRBJ2-7,CASSQEVRTSYEQYF
TRBV11-2,TRBJ1-3,CASSRSLFSENTIYF
TRBV12-3/TRBV12-4,TRBJ1-5,CASSFASNQPQHF
TRBV15,TRBJ1-4,CATSRASTNEKLFF
TRBV10-3,TRBJ1-2,CAISVGTGGAAGYGYTF
TRBV7-9,TRBJ2-3,CASSSRLEGLDTQYF
TRBV29-1,TRBJ1-1,CSADRQPNTEAFF
TRBV9,TRBJ1-2,CASSALSSYGYTF
TRBV3-1/TRBV3-2,TRBJ1-5,CASSRQGAVQPQHF
TRBV2,TRBJ2-7,CASSDVGSPEQYF
TRBV4-1,TRBJ2-7,CASSQGRASSYEQYF
TRBV7-8,TRBJ2-1,CASRYRGIYNEQFF
TRBV3-1/TRBV3-2,TRBJ1-1,CASSQYRDRGTEAFF
TRBV5-1,TRBJ2-3,CASSLAQGADTQYF
TRBV4-1,TRBJ1-2,CASSQEQGPNYGYTF